One and the same sample provided the 9 T cell receptor beta chains below, sequenced in a study of beta chain features in type 1 diabetes. Study-level points and caveats: All four CD4+ subsets from Type 1 diabetes patients carried moderately but significantly shorter TCRB CDR3s.

The antigens these receptors bind are not known. Reverse transcribing all isolated RNA meant expressed TCRB transcripts were sequenced. Repertoires were generated with immunoSEQ multiplex PCR, while TCRdb's copy carries only in-frame clones and drops some. Of 300,000 to 350,000 clones in the sample, roughly 13% were seen once. The sequenced material came from naive CD4+ T cells from blood. The origin of the receptors is a woman aged 18 to 35 with type 1 diabetes.

Note on this clone: The sample has other DNA sequences that encode this CDR3 too. The chain couples TRBV30 to TRBJ2-7; no definite D call. V gave up 3 bases and J gave up 1 base, with 7 bases separating them. The germline V gene has CDR1 GTSNPN and CDR2 SVGIG (reference sequence). The CDR3 is 12 residues long. CDR3 sequence: CAWSPGSYEQYF. The CDR3 region has the DNA TGTGCCTGGAGCCCCGGGTCCTACGAGCAGTACTTC.

This clone was counted a few times. The rearrangement uses TRBV9 and TRBJ2-5; TRBD1 agrees at 11 bases. Germline V gene sequence: CDR1 SGDLS, CDR2 YYNGEE. The CDR3 is made up of 16 amino acids. V gave up 4 bases and J gave up 1 base; unmatched junction bases: 6. The CDR3 loop reads CASSPRDRGFQETQYF. The CDR3 nucleotides are TGTGCCAGCAGCCCCCGGGACAGGGGGTTCCAAGAGACCCAGTACTTC.

The table lists this clone with a few counts. This chain joins TRBV6-6 and TRBJ1-5; maybe TRBD1 (6 bases). This CDR3 contains 15 residues. With 6 bases removed from V and 0 bases from J, the gap between germline ends came to 12 bases. Germline values: CDR1 MNHNY, CDR2 SVGAGI (reference sequence). The CDR3 nucleotides are TGTGCCAGCAGGGGGGGGCAGGGTAGCAATCAGCCCCAGCATTTT. Translated, it gives CASRGGQGSNQPQHF.

A few counts support this clone. This chain uses TRBV11-3 with TRBJ2-1; TRBD2 agrees at 8 bases. The germline gives CDR1 SGHNT, CDR2 YENEEA. CDR3 length: 14 residues. With 7 bases clipped from V and 6 bases from J, the junction kept 8 bases outside the gene matches. Written as DNA, the CDR3 is TGTGCCAGCAACCAGCGGGAGACTAGCAATGAGCAGTTCTTC. It translates to CASNQRETSNEQFF.

The V and J genes are TRBV2 and TRBJ2-7; possible D gene TRBD1, 5 bases. The V gene lost 6 bases and the J gene lost 11 bases, with 17 bases spanning the gap. Germline V gives CDR1 SNHLY, CDR2 FYNNEI. This CDR3 comprises 12 residues. For the CDR3, the DNA is TGTGCCAGCAGGACGGGCAGGGTGGACGAGTACGTC. Amino acids: CASRTGRVDEYV.

This clone showed up just a few times. Other DNA sequences in the sample encode the same CDR3. This rearrangement joins TRBV19 to TRBJ2-5; tentative D call: TRBD2 (6 bases). Germline CDR1 and CDR2: LNHDA and SQIVND (reference sequence). The CDR3 is 13 amino acids. The V gene lost 3 bases and the J gene lost 2 bases, with 7 bases spanning the gap. CDR3 protein: CASSIGGQETQYF. As DNA, the CDR3 is TGTGCCAGTAGTATTGGGGGGCAAGAGACCCAGTACTTC.

The chain has TRBV30 and TRBJ2-6; 12 nucleotides line up with TRBD1. The CDR3 loop spans 16 amino acids. V was pared by 5 bases and J by 3 bases, with 5 bases of the junction left unmatched. CDR1 GTSNPN and CDR2 SVGIG come from the germline V gene (reference sequence). In nucleotides, the CDR3 is TGTGCCTGGGGGGGACAGGGGGCAGGTGGGGCCAACGTCCTGACTTTC. This translates into CAWGGQGAGGANVLTF. Filled out from reference TRBV30 and TRBJ2-6, the complete variable domain reads SQTIHQWPATLVQPVGSPLSLECTVEGTSNPNLYWYRQAAGRGLQLLFYSVGIGQISSEVPQNLSASRPQDRQFILSSKKLLLSDSGFYLCAWGGQGAGGANVLTFGAGSRLTVL.

This clone has more than one count but fewer than ten. The gene calls are TRBV2 and TRBJ2-6, with D tentatively TRBD1 (6 bases). CDR1 and CDR2 (germline): SNHLY, FYNNEI. V was shortened by 7 bases and J by 0 bases, with 7 bases between the two germline ends. The CDR3 is 14 amino acids. CDR3 in DNA: TGTGCCAGCACAGGGGACTCTGGGGCCAACGTCCTGACTTTC. Translated, it gives CASTGDSGANVLTF.

The rearrangement joins TRBV5-4 to TRBJ2-3; 12 bases align to TRBD2. This CDR3 has 16 amino acids. With V trimmed by 0 bases and J by 1 base, 0 bases remained unmatched. Germline V gene lookup returns CDR1 SGHNT and CDR2 YYREEE (reference sequence). CDR3 bases: TGTGCCAGCAGCTTGGGACTAGCGGGAGGCACAGATACGCAGTATTTT. It specifies CASSLGLAGGTDTQYF.